Given below is one T cell receptor (beta chain) in context. Via MiXCR, TCRdb re-called the RACE reads, giving one row per CDR3 protein. Of a few hundred thousand distinct CDR3 sequences listed, roughly 6.3% are singletons. CDR1 and CDR2 (germline): SGHTA, FQGTGA. The length of the CDR3 is 13 residues. Trimming took off 6 bases at V and 6 bases at J, with 15 bases between the two ends. The data are from a study of human T cells and chemical hapten exposure. Time point specified: patch test 2, 6 weeks after DPC sensitization. The treatment: therapeutic diphenylcyclopropenone sensitization with weekly scalp DPC. Each donor was an alopecia patient between 18 and 70 years of age who qualified for DPC.

The chain uses TRBV7-3 and TRBJ2-7, with a tentative D call TRBD2 (6 bases). Source: whole blood, taken in connection with sensitization to the hapten diphenylcyclopropenone (DPC). This receptor was identified in a woman aged 18-30 years with alopecia areata. Some clones in this sample may be carry-over from other donors' samples. The CDR3: CASSRDAGGEQYF. In DNA, the CDR3 is TGTGCCAGCAGTAGAGACGCCGGGGGCGAGCAGTACTTC.